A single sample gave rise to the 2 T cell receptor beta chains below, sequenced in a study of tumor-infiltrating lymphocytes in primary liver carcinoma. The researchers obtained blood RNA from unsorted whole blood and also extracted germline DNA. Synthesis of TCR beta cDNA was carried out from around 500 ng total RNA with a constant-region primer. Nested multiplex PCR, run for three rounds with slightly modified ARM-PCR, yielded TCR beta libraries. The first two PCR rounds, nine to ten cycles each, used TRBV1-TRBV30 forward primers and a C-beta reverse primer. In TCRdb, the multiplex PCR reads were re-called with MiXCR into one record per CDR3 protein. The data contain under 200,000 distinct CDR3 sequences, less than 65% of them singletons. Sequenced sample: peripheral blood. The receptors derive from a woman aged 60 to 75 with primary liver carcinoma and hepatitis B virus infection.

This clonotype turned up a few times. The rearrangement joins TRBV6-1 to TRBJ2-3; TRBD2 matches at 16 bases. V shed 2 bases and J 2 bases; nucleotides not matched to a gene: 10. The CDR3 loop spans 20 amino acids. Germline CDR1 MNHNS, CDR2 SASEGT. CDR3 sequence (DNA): TGTGCCAGCAGTGAACAGGGACTAGCGGGAGGGCCTAGGCCCACAGATACGCAGTATTTT. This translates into CASSEQGLAGGPRPTDTQYF.

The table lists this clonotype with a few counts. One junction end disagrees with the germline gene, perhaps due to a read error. The CDR3 reads CGVEDVSLTHYNEQFF. CDR3 sequence (DNA): TGCGGCGTTGAAGATGTAAGCTTAACGCACTACAATGAGCAGTTCTTC. This rearrangement joins TRBV29-1 to TRBJ2-1, with D hard to call. The CDR3 has 16 amino acids. Germline-derived CDR1 and CDR2 are SQVTM and ANQGSEA.